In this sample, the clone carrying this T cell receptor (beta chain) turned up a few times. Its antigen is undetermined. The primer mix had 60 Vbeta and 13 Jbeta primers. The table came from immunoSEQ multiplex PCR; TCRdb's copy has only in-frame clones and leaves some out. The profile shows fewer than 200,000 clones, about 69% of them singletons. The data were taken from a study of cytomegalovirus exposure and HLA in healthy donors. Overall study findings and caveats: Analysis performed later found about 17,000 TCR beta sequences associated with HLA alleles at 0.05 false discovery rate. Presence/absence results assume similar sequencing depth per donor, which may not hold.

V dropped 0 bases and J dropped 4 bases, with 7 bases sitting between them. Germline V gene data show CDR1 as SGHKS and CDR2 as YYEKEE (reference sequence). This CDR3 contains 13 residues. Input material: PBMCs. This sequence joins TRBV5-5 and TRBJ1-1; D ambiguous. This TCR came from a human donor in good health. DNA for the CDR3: TGTGCCAGCAGCTTGGGGCTAGGCACTGAAGCTTTCTTT. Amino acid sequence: CASSLGLGTEAFF.